This T cell receptor (beta chain) was found in a study of blood T cell repertoires in COVID-19. About the study: Spain, Italy and the United States supplied samples that represented acute and convalescent COVID-19. T cells, B-cell-depleted T cells, or PBMCs supplied cDNA or gDNA.

V lost 5 bases to trimming and J lost 9 bases; unmatched junction nucleotides: 5. Germline V lookup: CDR1 SGHTA, CDR2 FQGNSA. CDR3 length equals 13 residues. TCRdb keeps only in-frame clones here, not all; method: immunoSEQ multiplex PCR. The table lists approximately 290,000 clones, about 93% of them singletons. The specimen sequenced was PBMCs or T cells enriched from blood (not recorded which). The chain uses TRBV7-2 and TRBJ2-4, with 9 bases lining up with TRBD2. The source of this sequence is a woman in her 30s who had recovered from COVID-19. The CDR3 region has the DNA TGTGCCAGCAGCAATAGCGGGAGAGGCATTCAGTACTTC. This translates into CASSNSGRGIQYF. Combining the CDR3 with reference TRBV7-2 and TRBJ2-4 gives the whole variable domain GAGVSQSPSNKVTEKGKDVELRCDPISGHTALYWYRQSLGQGLEFLIYFQGNSAPDKSGLPSDRFSAERTGGSVSTLTIQRTQQEDSAVYLCASSNSGRGIQYFGAGTRLSVL.